Listed here is a single T cell receptor (beta chain). No antigen is known for it. Data came from immunoSEQ multiplex PCR; TCRdb stores just in-frame clones and leaves some out. Seen here are about 45,000 clones, about three quarters observed once, and the top ten hold 6.5% to 8.5%. This sample was taken from a study of vaccination effects on CD4 cells after COVID-19. At the level of the study: Antigen-specific CD4+ T cells expanded by the ViraFEST assay with viral peptide pools were then sequenced.

Cultured cells yielded isolated CD4+ T cells after approximately nine days. Participants each got two BNT162b2 or mRNA-1273 vaccine doses. Per the germline V gene, CDR1 is KGHDR and CDR2 is SFDVKD. The CDR3 is made up of 14 amino acids. Deletions cut 7 bases from V and 6 bases from J, with 14 bases between. The V and J genes are TRBV24-1 and TRBJ2-2, with TRBD1 as a possible D gene (5 bases). The sample was CD4+ T cells from PBMCs cultured without peptide, taken after COVID-19 vaccination. This sequence originates from a human donor who received a COVID-19 vaccine. CDR3 sequence: CATSIRGPAGELFF. CDR3 nucleotides: TGTGCCACCAGCATTAGGGGTCCCGCCGGGGAGCTGTTTTTT.